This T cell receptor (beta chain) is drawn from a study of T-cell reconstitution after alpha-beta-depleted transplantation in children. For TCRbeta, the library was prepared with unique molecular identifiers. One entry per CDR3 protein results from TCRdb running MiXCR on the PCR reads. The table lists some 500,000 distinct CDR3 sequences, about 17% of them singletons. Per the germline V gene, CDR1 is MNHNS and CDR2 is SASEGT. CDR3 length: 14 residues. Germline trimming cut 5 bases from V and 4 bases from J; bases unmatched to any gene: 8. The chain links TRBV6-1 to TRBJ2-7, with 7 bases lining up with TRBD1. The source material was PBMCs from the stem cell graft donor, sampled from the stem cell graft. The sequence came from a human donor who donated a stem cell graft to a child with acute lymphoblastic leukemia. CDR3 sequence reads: CASSTGQQTYEQYF. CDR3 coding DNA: TGTGCCAGCAGTACGGGACAGCAGACATACGAGCAGTACTTC.